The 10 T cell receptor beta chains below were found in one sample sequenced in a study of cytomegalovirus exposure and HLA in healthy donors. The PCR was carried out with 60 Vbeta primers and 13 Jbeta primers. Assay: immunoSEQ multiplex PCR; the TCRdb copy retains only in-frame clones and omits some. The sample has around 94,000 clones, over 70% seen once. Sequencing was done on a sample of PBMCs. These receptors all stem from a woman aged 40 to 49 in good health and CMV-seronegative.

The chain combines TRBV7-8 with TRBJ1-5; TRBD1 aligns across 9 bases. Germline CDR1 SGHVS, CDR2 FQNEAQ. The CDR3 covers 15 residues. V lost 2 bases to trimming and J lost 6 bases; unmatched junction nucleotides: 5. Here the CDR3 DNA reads TGTGCCAGCAGCTTAATTACAGGGGGCGGTCAGCCCCAGCATTTT. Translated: CASSLITGGGQPQHF.

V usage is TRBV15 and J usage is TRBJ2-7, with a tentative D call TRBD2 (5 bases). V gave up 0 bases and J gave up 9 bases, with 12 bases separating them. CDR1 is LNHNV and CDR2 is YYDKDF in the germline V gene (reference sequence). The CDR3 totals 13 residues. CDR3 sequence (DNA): TGTGCCACCAGCAGAGATCGAGGGTTGCGGCAGTACTTC. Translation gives CATSRDRGLRQYF. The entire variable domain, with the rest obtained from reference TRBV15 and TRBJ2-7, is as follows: DAMVIQNPRYQVTQFGKPVTLSCSQTLNHNVMYWYQQKSSQAPKLLFHYYDKDFNNEADTPDNFQSRRPNTSFCFLDIRSPGLGDTAMYLCATSRDRGLRQYFGPGTRLTVT.

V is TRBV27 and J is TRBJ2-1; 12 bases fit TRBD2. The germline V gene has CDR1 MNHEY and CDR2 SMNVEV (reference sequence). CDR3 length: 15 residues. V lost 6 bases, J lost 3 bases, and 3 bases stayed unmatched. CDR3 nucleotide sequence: TGTGCCAGCAGGAAGACTAGCGGGGGCTACAATGAGCAGTTCTTC. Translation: CASRKTSGGYNEQFF.

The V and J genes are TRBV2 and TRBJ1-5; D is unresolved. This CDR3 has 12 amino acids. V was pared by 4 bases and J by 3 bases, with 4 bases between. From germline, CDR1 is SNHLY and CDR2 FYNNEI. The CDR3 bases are TGTGCCAGCAGTGTCAACAATCAGCCCCAGCATTTT. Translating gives CASSVNNQPQHF.

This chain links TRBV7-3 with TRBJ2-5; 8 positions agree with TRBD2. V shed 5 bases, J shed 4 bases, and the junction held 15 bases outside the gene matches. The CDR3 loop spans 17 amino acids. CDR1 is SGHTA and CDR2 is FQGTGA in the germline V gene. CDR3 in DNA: TGTGCCAGCAGCCTATCCCTAGCGGGCTTAAATTTAGAGACCCAGTACTTC. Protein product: CASSLSLAGLNLETQYF.

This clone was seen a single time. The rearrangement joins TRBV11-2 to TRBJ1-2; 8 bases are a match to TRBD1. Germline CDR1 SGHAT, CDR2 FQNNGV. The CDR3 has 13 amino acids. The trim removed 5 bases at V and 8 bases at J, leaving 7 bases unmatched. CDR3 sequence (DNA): TGTGCCAGCAGCGCGGGACAGGCTGGGGGCTACACCTTC. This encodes CASSAGQAGGYTF. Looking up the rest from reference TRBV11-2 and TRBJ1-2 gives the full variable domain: EAGVAQSPRYKIIEKRQSVAFWCNPISGHATLYWYQQILGQGPKLLIQFQNNGVVDDSQLPKDRFSAERLKGVDSTLKIQPAKLEDSAVYLCASSAGQAGGYTFGSGTRLTVV.

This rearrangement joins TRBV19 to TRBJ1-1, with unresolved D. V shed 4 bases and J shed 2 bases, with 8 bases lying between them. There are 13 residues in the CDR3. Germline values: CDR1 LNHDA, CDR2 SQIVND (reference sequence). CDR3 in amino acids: CASSRTENTEAFF. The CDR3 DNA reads TGTGCCAGTAGTAGAACAGAAAACACTGAAGCTTTCTTT.

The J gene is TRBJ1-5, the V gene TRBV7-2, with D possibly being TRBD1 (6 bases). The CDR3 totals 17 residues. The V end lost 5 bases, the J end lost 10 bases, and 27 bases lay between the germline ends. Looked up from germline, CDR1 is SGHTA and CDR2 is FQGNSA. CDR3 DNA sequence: TGTGCCAGCAGCCCGAGGAAGTCAGGGGATACAATCAGCCCCCAGCATTTT. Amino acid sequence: CASSPRKSGDTISPQHF.

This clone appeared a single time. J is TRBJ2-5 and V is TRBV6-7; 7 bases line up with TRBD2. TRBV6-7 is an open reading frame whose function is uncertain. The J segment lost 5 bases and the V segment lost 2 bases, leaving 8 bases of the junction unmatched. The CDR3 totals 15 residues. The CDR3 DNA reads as TGTGCCAGCAGTTACCCCGGGGAGGGTTACGAGACCCAGTACTTC. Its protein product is CASSYPGEGYETQYF.

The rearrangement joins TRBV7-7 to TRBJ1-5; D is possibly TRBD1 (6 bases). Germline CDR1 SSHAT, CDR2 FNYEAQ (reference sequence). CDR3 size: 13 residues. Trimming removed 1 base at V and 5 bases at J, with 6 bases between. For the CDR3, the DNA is TGTGCCAGCAGCTTAGACAGGGATCAGCCCCAGCATTTT. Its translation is CASSLDRDQPQHF.